This TCR beta chain was recovered during a study of T cell changes during pregnancy in multiple sclerosis. This CDR3 is built from 13 residues. Germline V gene data show CDR1 as GTSNPN and CDR2 as SVGIG (reference sequence). With V trimmed by 2 bases and J by 8 bases, 6 bases remained unmatched. Here immunoSEQ multiplex PCR was the method, and the copy in TCRdb shows in-frame clones only, minus some. Of 30,000 to 40,000 clones in the sample, 88% were seen once. This receptor was identified in a female donor with multiple sclerosis, enrolled in a pregnancy study. V and J are TRBV30 and TRBJ1-2; 9 bases agree with TRBD1. Material: CD8+ T cells from peripheral blood mononuclear cells, obtained in the third trimester of pregnancy. The CDR3, as DNA: TGTGCCTGGAGTCAAGGGACAGGGTTCGGCTACACCTTC. Protein sequence: CAWSQGTGFGYTF. Together with reference TRBV30 and TRBJ1-2, the CDR3 gives the full variable domain: SQTIHQWPATLVQPVGSPLSLECTVEGTSNPNLYWYRQAAGRGLQLLFYSVGIGQISSEVPQNLSASRPQDRQFILSSKKLLLSDSGFYLCAWSQGTGFGYTFGSGTRLTVV.